The 5 T cell receptor beta chains reported below all come from one sample, sequenced in a study of cytomegalovirus exposure and HLA in healthy donors. PCR involved 60 Vbeta and 13 Jbeta primers. Profiling relied on immunoSEQ multiplex PCR, and the TCRdb table lists in-frame clones only, not all of them. The table lists some 96,000 clones, 55% to 75% of them singletons. The sample consisted of PBMCs. These receptors originate from a man in his sixties in good health and CMV-seronegative.

The chain joins TRBV7-9 to TRBJ2-4; 9 bases are a match to TRBD1. The CDR3 runs 15 residues. Germline loops: CDR1 SEHNR, CDR2 FQNEAQ (reference sequence). The V gene end was trimmed by 0 bases and the J gene end by 4 bases; junction bases not matched to a gene: 1. CDR3 loop: CASSLAGTGKNIQYF. The CDR3 DNA is TGTGCCAGCAGCTTAGCCGGGACAGGGAAAAACATTCAGTACTTC.

This clone has more than one count but fewer than ten. The chain is built from TRBV6-6 and TRBJ2-7; 7 nucleotides align to TRBD2. The CDR3 sequence is 14 residues long. The junction had 5 bases not matched to a gene; V was cut back by 4 bases and J by 2 bases. The germline CDR1 and CDR2 sequences are MNHNY and SVGAGI (reference sequence). In DNA form, the CDR3 reads TGTGCCAGCAGTTTCAGCGGGGCGACCTACGAGCAGTACTTC. This codes for CASSFSGATYEQYF.

This clone was seen a few times. The chain links TRBV25-1 to TRBJ2-3, with TRBD1 matching 12 bases. V dropped 7 bases and J dropped 6; count of bases not matched to a gene: 11. The CDR3 is 16 amino acids. Germline V gives CDR1 MGHDK, CDR2 SYGVNS. In nucleotides, the CDR3 is TGTGCCAGCACCAAACGGGGACAGGGGGCGTTTGATACGCAGTATTTT. This gives the protein CASTKRGQGAFDTQYF.

This chain joins TRBV19 and TRBJ2-5, with D hard to call. V lost 3 bases and J lost 7, with 12 bases in between. CDR3 length equals 13 residues. Per the germline V gene, CDR1 is LNHDA and CDR2 is SQIVND (reference sequence). CDR3 nucleotides: TGTGCCAGTAGTATGGTCCCCCTAGGGACCCAGTACTTC. It is translated as CASSMVPLGTQYF. The full variable domain, rest sourced from reference TRBV19 and TRBJ2-5, is DGGITQSPKYLFRKEGQNVTLSCEQNLNHDAMYWYRQDPGQGLRLIYYSQIVNDFQKGDIAEGYSVSREKKESFPLTVTSAQKNPTAFYLCASSMVPLGTQYFGPGTRLLVL.

V and J are TRBV2 and TRBJ1-5; a possible D gene is TRBD1 (5 bases). The CDR3 is 15 residues long. CDR1 is SNHLY and CDR2 is FYNNEI in the germline V gene. The V and J ends lost 5 bases and 1 base respectively, with 12 bases between them. The CDR3 DNA reads TGTGCCAGCAGTCCGATGGCAGGGAGCAATCAGCCCCAGCATTTT. This encodes CASSPMAGSNQPQHF.